A single sample gave rise to the 17 T cell receptor beta chains below, sequenced in a study of T cell repertoires in ileal Crohn's disease. Profiling relied on immunoSEQ multiplex PCR, and the TCRdb table lists in-frame clones only, not all of them. This sample has about 13,000 clones, with approximately 63% found just once. The material sequenced was ileal tissue. The receptor source for this set is an adult with Crohn's disease.

This clone occurred a few times. This sequence joins TRBV11-3 and TRBJ2-1, with 10 bases lining up with TRBD2. With 5 bases clipped from V and 7 bases from J, the junction kept 8 bases outside the gene matches. Germline CDR1 reads SGHNT; CDR2 reads YENEEA. The CDR3 loop spans 15 amino acids. CDR3 DNA sequence: TGTGCCAGCAGCCCCACTAGCGGGGATTGGAATGAGCAGTTCTTC. Amino acid sequence: CASSPTSGDWNEQFF.

This clone showed up just once. The chain carries TRBV2 and TRBJ1-4; 8 nucleotides agree with TRBD1. Germline V gene lookup returns CDR1 SNHLY and CDR2 FYNNEI. Trimming took 8 bases from V and 5 from J; bases not matched to a gene: 4. This CDR3 spans 13 amino acids. The CDR3 here is CASRTGPNEKLFF. In DNA, the CDR3 is TGTGCCAGCCGGACAGGGCCGAATGAAAAACTGTTTTTT.

This sequence joins TRBV13 and TRBJ2-7, with D perhaps matching TRBD1 (5 bases). Germline values: CDR1 PRHDT, CDR2 FYEKMQ (reference sequence). The length of the CDR3 is 14 residues. Trimming cost V 6 bases and J 0 bases, with 12 bases left between them. The CDR3 DNA reads TGTGCCAGCAGATCAGGACAAGCCTCCTACGAGCAGTACTTC. Translated: CASRSGQASYEQYF.

V gene TRBV4-1 combines with J gene TRBJ2-7; D is perhaps TRBD1 (6 bases). V lost 0 bases and J lost 0, with 9 bases in between. CDR3 size: 15 residues. Germline-derived CDR1 and CDR2 are MGHRA and YSYEKL. The CDR3 reads CASSQDHRDSYEQYF. The CDR3 DNA sequence: TGCGCCAGCAGCCAAGATCACAGGGACTCCTACGAGCAGTACTTC.

The rearrangement links TRBV6-1 to TRBJ1-4, with 7 positions matching TRBD1. J lost 8 bases, V lost 7 bases, and 13 bases had no gene match. CDR3 length: 15 amino acids. The germline CDR1 and CDR2 sequences are MNHNS and SASEGT. The CDR3 reads CASTHRQGVREKLFF. The CDR3 region has the DNA TGTGCCAGCACCCACCGACAGGGAGTACGGGAAAAACTGTTTTTT.

This clone was seen just once. The chain carries TRBV27 and TRBJ1-1, with D tentatively TRBD1 (5 bases). Germline-derived CDR1 and CDR2 are MNHEY and SMNVEV (reference sequence). The CDR3 loop spans 13 amino acids. Trimming stripped 3 bases from V and 4 bases from J, with 9 bases between. CDR3 region: CASSLNGGTEAFF. The CDR3 DNA sequence: TGTGCCAGCAGTTTGAACGGGGGCACTGAAGCTTTCTTT.

CDR3 sequence: CASSVYTGGVNIQYF. CDR3 sequence (DNA): TGTGCCAGTAGTGTGTACACAGGGGGTGTCAACATTCAGTACTTC. This chain joins TRBV19 and TRBJ2-4; 8 bases are a match to TRBD1. The germline CDR1 and CDR2 sequences are LNHDA and SQIVND (reference sequence). This CDR3 region has 15 residues. Trimming removed 5 bases from V and 7 bases from J; junction bases left unmatched: 10.

The CDR3 loop is CASSKGAGEFYGYTF. The CDR3, as DNA: TGTGCCAGCAGCAAAGGGGCAGGGGAATTCTATGGCTACACCTTC. V and J are TRBV21-1 and TRBJ1-2; the table's D call, TRBD1, was not checked against the DNA. TRBV21-1 is marked as a pseudogene. The CDR3 contains 15 residues.

The chain has TRBV23-1 and TRBJ1-2; D gene unclear. TRBV23-1 is designated an ORF whose function remains uncertain. Trimming cost V 3 bases and J 1 base, with 3 bases left between them. The CDR3 is 12 amino acids. CDR3 DNA sequence: TGCGCCAGCAGTCATAGTAACTATGGCTACACCTTC. It yields the protein CASSHSNYGYTF.

The genes are TRBV28 and TRBJ1-5, with D possibly TRBD1 on 6 matching bases. CDR1 and CDR2 from the germline V gene are MDHEN and SYDVKM. The V gene lost 7 bases and the J gene lost 7 bases, with 14 bases spanning the gap. The CDR3 totals 13 residues. The CDR3 DNA reads as TGTGCCAGCACACAGGGTGCGTGGCAGCCCCAGCATTTT. Translated, it gives CASTQGAWQPQHF.

The J gene is TRBJ1-4, the V gene TRBV7-9; D may be TRBD1 (6 bases). The germline V gene encodes CDR1 SEHNR and CDR2 FQNEAQ (reference sequence). There are 14 residues in the CDR3. Deletions cut 4 bases from V and 8 bases from J, with 14 bases between. Written as DNA, the CDR3 is TGTGCCAGCAGCTCGCAGGGGTTAGAGGAAAAACTGTTTTTT. Translated, it gives CASSSQGLEEKLFF.

The chain employs TRBV7-2 and TRBJ1-2, with D possibly matching TRBD1 (5 bases). Trimming shortened V by 4 bases and J by 2 bases, and 11 bases separated the two germline ends. Per germline, CDR1 SGHTA and CDR2 FQGNSA. The CDR3 extends over 14 amino acids. CDR3 in amino acids: CASSSQTANYGYTF. In nucleotides, the CDR3 is TGTGCCAGCAGCTCACAGACAGCAAACTATGGCTACACCTTC.

The chain combines TRBV5-1 with TRBJ2-7; D possibly corresponds to TRBD1 (5 bases). V lost 0 bases and J lost 0, with 13 bases in between. Looked up from germline, CDR1 is SGHRS and CDR2 is YFSETQ. This CDR3 is 16 amino acids long. In DNA form, the CDR3 reads TGCGCCAGCAGCTTGGGTGCAGGGCCCAGCTCCTACGAGCAGTACTTC. Amino acid sequence: CASSLGAGPSSYEQYF. Full variable domain (rest looked up from reference TRBV5-1 and TRBJ2-7): KAGVTQTPRYLIKTRGQQVTLSCSPISGHRSVSWYQQTPGQGLQFLFEYFSETQRNKGNFPGRFSGRQFSNSRSEMNVSTLELGDSALYLCASSLGAGPSSYEQYFGPGTRLTVT.

In this sample, this clone turned up a few times. This chain uses TRBV28 with TRBJ2-7; 7 nucleotides agree with TRBD1. This CDR3 region has 16 residues. V shed 8 bases and J 7 bases; nucleotides not matched to a gene: 20. Per germline, CDR1 MDHEN and CDR2 SYDVKM. CDR3 coding DNA: TGTGCCAGCGGGGGAGAGGGGGCCCCTTTTGGTGGTGAGCAGTACTTC. This sequence encodes CASGGEGAPFGGEQYF.

This clone occurred once. This chain links TRBV11-3 with TRBJ2-4; no firm D call. This CDR3 contains 13 residues. Germline lookup yields CDR1 SGHNT and CDR2 YENEEA. Trimming removed 2 bases at V and 8 bases at J, with 10 bases between. CDR3 sequence (DNA): TGTGCCAGCAGCTTAAACCCGTTGGACATTCAGTACTTC. It is translated as CASSLNPLDIQYF.

CDR3 sequence: CASSEQGSYNSPLHF. CDR3 bases: TGTGCCAGCAGTGAACAGGGCTCCTATAATTCACCCCTCCACTTT. The chain has TRBV6-1 and TRBJ1-6, with D perhaps TRBD1 (5 bases). Germline values: CDR1 MNHNS, CDR2 SASEGT. V gave up 2 bases and J gave up 0 bases, with 5 bases separating them. CDR3 size: 15 residues.

The rearrangement uses TRBV11-2 and TRBJ2-7; D possibly uses TRBD1 or TRBD2 (5 bases each). This CDR3 region has 14 residues. Germline CDR1 SGHAT, CDR2 FQNNGV. V was clipped by 5 bases and J by 4 bases, with 15 bases between them. CDR3 in amino acids: CASSLYPGPYEQYF. CDR3 DNA sequence: TGTGCCAGCAGCCTCTATCCGGGGCCTTACGAGCAGTACTTC.